A selection of T cell receptor beta chains follows, all from one sample in a study of blood T cell repertoires in COVID-19. The assay was immunoSEQ multiplex PCR, and TCRdb's table has in-frame clones only and misses some. This sample has 200,000 to 250,000 clones, with 82% found just once. Material: peripheral blood. Source of these receptors: a woman older than 75 with active or convalescent COVID-19. CDR3s leave out the opening cysteine and the closing phenylalanine or tryptophan. Each record gives: V gene, CDR3 protein.

V: TRBV11-3; CDR3: ASSPGGTNTGELF
V: TRBV5-1; CDR3: ASSPGTRGIGELF
V: TRBV28; CDR3: ASSLWDRGSYNEQF
V: TRBV5-4; CDR3: ASSLGQGTISNTEAF
V: TRBV24-1; CDR3: ATSDTAVTGELF
V: TRBV15; CDR3: ATSRDRVKTGETQY
V: TRBV4-2; CDR3: ASSQVAGGTDTQY
V: TRBV6-1; CDR3: ASSLREQGPEKLF
V: TRBV29-1; CDR3: SVVFSNYGYT
V: TRBV11-2; CDR3: ASSLDLSPLNEKLF
V: TRBV9; CDR3: ASSVSGRSETQY
V: TRBV28; CDR3: ASSLGGLSNQPQH
V: TRBV11-2; CDR3: ASSLAYRETQY
V: TRBV2; CDR3: ASRDNNQPQH
V: TRBV14; CDR3: ASSRGGGQGVYGYT
V: TRBV5-1; CDR3: ASSFSGAGTDTQY
V: TRBV15; CDR3: ATSRGGGYSGNTIY
V: TRBV29-1; CDR3: SVGTSFYEQY
V: TRBV5-1; CDR3: ASSNPGHRGDSPLH
V: TRBV4-2; CDR3: ASSPLGVGYNEQF
V: TRBV19; CDR3: ASSMRAEAF
V: TRBV28; CDR3: ASSLGAGAYEQY
V: TRBV30; CDR3: AWSVGTSGSYNEQF
V: TRBV10-2; CDR3: ASSGQGNTEAF
V: TRBV15; CDR3: ATSEGGGYGYT
V: TRBV27; CDR3: ASRRGTEAF
V: TRBV19; CDR3: ASSGDNKNIQY
V: TRBV7-9; CDR3: ASSLRTGPYNEQF
V: TRBV18; CDR3: ASSERAGRVDQPQH
V: TRBV2; CDR3: ASSYNDETSGGTSYEQY
V: TRBV19; CDR3: ASSMIGGYEQY
V: TRBV15; CDR3: ATSRDRLRQY
V: TRBV10-3; CDR3: AITGAANEKLF
V: TRBV11-2; CDR3: ASSFARGSSGNTIY
V: TRBV6-5; CDR3: ASSLVSGGNQPQH
V: TRBV10-3; CDR3: AIRPPGQGSTEAF
V: TRBV4-1; CDR3: ASSQADRGFGYT
V: TRBV28; CDR3: ASTPLPRGAYEQY
V: TRBV2; CDR3: ASSADRSGYSNQPQH
V: TRBV11-3; CDR3: ASRSIDEWALNTEAF
V: TRBV5-1; CDR3: ASSSGTGRMIETQY
V: TRBV7-9; CDR3: ASSLRDRVVSGNTIY
V: TRBV6-5; CDR3: ASSPQGAYSEAF
V: TRBV12-3/TRBV12-4; CDR3: ASRGQSNTEAF
V: TRBV2; CDR3: ASGRQEEKLF
V: TRBV6-5; CDR3: ASRAGLLHTDTQY
V: TRBV30; CDR3: AWSEGLAGGPGETQY